Listed below are T cell receptor beta chains from one sample, sequenced in a study of vaccination and CD4 T cells after COVID-19. The antigens these receptors bind are not known. One entry per CDR3 protein results from TCRdb running MiXCR on the PCR reads. The data contain 9,000 to 10,000 distinct CDR3 sequences, more than 30% of them singletons. Source material: CD4+ T cells from blood, cultured in vitro. All receptors come from a human donor in good health. The CDR3 runs from the conserved cysteine through the conserved F or W. The order of the fields is D gene, J gene, clone size, V gene, CDR3 length, CDR3 DNA, CDR3 protein. A D gene is named only where the DNA matches it firmly. Size values are once, few and many counts, or a class for expanded clones, and some rows have none.

D gene: .
J gene: TRBJ2-7
clone size: .
V gene: TRBV2
CDR3 length: 13
CDR3 DNA: TGTGCCAGCAGTCCCTTACCCCCCTACGAGCAGTACTTC
CDR3 protein: CASSPLPPYEQYF

D gene: TRBD1
J gene: TRBJ2-1
clone size: .
V gene: TRBV27
CDR3 length: 13
CDR3 DNA: TGTGCCAGCAGTACAACAGGGGGAGTAGAGCAGTTCTTC
CDR3 protein: CASSTTGGVEQFF

D gene: TRBD1
J gene: TRBJ2-5
clone size: medium-sized
V gene: TRBV4-2
CDR3 length: 14
CDR3 DNA: TGTGCCAGCAGCCAAGGGACAGGACAAGAGACCCAGTACTTC
CDR3 protein: CASSQGTGQETQYF

D gene: TRBD1
J gene: TRBJ1-2
clone size: .
V gene: TRBV6-1
CDR3 length: 14
CDR3 DNA: TGTGCCAGTTACCACAGAACAGGGGGCGGGGGCTACACCTTC
CDR3 protein: CASYHRTGGGGYTF

D gene: .
J gene: TRBJ2-7
clone size: .
V gene: TRBV29-1
CDR3 length: 13
CDR3 DNA: TGCAGCGTTAAGGGGGGTTCCTCCTACGAGCAGTACTTC
CDR3 protein: CSVKGGSSYEQYF

D gene: .
J gene: TRBJ1-1
clone size: .
V gene: TRBV29-1
CDR3 length: 12
CDR3 DNA: TGCAGCGTTGGGACCTTGAACACTGAAGCTTTCTTT
CDR3 protein: CSVGTLNTEAFF

D gene: .
J gene: TRBJ2-7
clone size: few
V gene: TRBV20-1
CDR3 length: 14
CDR3 DNA: TGCAGTGCTAGTTCGGCAGGGCTGGCCTACGAGCAGTACTTC
CDR3 protein: CSASSAGLAYEQYF

D gene: .
J gene: TRBJ1-1
clone size: medium-sized
V gene: TRBV7-9
CDR3 length: 12
CDR3 DNA: TGTGCCAGCAGCTTAGACGACACTGAAGCTTTCTTT
CDR3 protein: CASSLDDTEAFF

D gene: TRBD1
J gene: TRBJ1-6
clone size: .
V gene: TRBV6-1
CDR3 length: 20
CDR3 DNA: TGTGCCAGCAGTAGACAGGGCGGAACGGTACGGGGCTCCTATAATTCACCCCTCCACTTT
CDR3 protein: CASSRQGGTVRGSYNSPLHF

D gene: .
J gene: TRBJ2-3
clone size: .
V gene: TRBV12-5
CDR3 length: 14
CDR3 DNA: TGTGCTAGTGGGGCGGGGATAAGCACAGATACGCAGTATTTT
CDR3 protein: CASGAGISTDTQYF

D gene: TRBD2
J gene: TRBJ2-7
clone size: .
V gene: TRBV27
CDR3 length: 14
CDR3 DNA: TGTGCCAGCACCAGGACTAGCGGGGGCTACGAGCAGTACTTC
CDR3 protein: CASTRTSGGYEQYF

D gene: .
J gene: TRBJ2-6
clone size: .
V gene: TRBV2
CDR3 length: 15
CDR3 DNA: TGTGCCAGCAGTGTCCCCAGGTCTGGGGCCAACGTCCTGACTTTC
CDR3 protein: CASSVPRSGANVLTF

D gene: .
J gene: TRBJ1-1
clone size: .
V gene: TRBV12-5
CDR3 length: 11
CDR3 DNA: TGTGCTAGTGGTTTGGAGCTAGAAGCTTTCTTT
CDR3 protein: CASGLELEAFF

D gene: TRBD1
J gene: TRBJ2-2
clone size: .
V gene: TRBV7-2
CDR3 length: 17
CDR3 DNA: TGTGCCAGCAGCCGGTCTCGGGACAGGGTGACTACCGGGGAGCTGTTTTTT
CDR3 protein: CASSRSRDRVTTGELFF

D gene: .
J gene: TRBJ2-7
clone size: few
V gene: TRBV20-1
CDR3 length: 14
CDR3 DNA: TGCAGTGCTAGAAGTACAAGACAGACCTACGAGCAGTACTTC
CDR3 protein: CSARSTRQTYEQYF

D gene: TRBD1
J gene: TRBJ2-5
clone size: .
V gene: TRBV18
CDR3 length: 15
CDR3 DNA: TGTGCCAGCTCACAGGACAGGGCCGGCGGAGAGACCCAGTACTTC
CDR3 protein: CASSQDRAGGETQYF

D gene: TRBD1
J gene: TRBJ1-1
clone size: .
V gene: TRBV19
CDR3 length: 18
CDR3 DNA: TGTGCCAGTAGTATAGCTTCGGACCCGACAGGGGAGAACACTGAAGCTTTCTTT
CDR3 protein: CASSIASDPTGENTEAFF

D gene: TRBD2
J gene: TRBJ2-1
clone size: .
V gene: TRBV6-1
CDR3 length: 15
CDR3 DNA: TGTGCCAGCAATAAGGGACTAGCGATTTACAATGAGCAGTTCTTC
CDR3 protein: CASNKGLAIYNEQFF

D gene: TRBD1
J gene: TRBJ2-2
clone size: few
V gene: TRBV7-3
CDR3 length: 14
CDR3 DNA: TGTGCCAGCAGCCGGGACAGACACACCGGGGAGCTGTTTTTT
CDR3 protein: CASSRDRHTGELFF

D gene: .
J gene: TRBJ1-3
clone size: .
V gene: TRBV6-2/TRBV6-3
CDR3 length: 15
CDR3 DNA: TGTGCCAGCAGTTCGTTCAGGGGCTCTGGAAACACCATATATTTT
CDR3 protein: CASSSFRGSGNTIYF

D gene: .
J gene: TRBJ1-1
clone size: few
V gene: TRBV7-9
CDR3 length: 16
CDR3 DNA: TGTGCCAGCAGCTTCGACCTGTCAAGTGTGGCCACTGAAGCTTTCTTT
CDR3 protein: CASSFDLSSVATEAFF

D gene: .
J gene: TRBJ1-2
clone size: .
V gene: TRBV27
CDR3 length: 13
CDR3 DNA: TGTGCCAGCAAAAGGGGAACAGAGGATGGCTACACCTTC
CDR3 protein: CASKRGTEDGYTF

D gene: TRBD2
J gene: TRBJ2-1
clone size: .
V gene: TRBV19
CDR3 length: 15
CDR3 DNA: TGTGCCAGTGGGGGGGTAGGACTAAACTACAATGAGCAGTTCTTC
CDR3 protein: CASGGVGLNYNEQFF

D gene: .
J gene: TRBJ2-5
clone size: few
V gene: TRBV7-6
CDR3 length: 12
CDR3 DNA: TGTGCCAGCAGCACAGCGGGAGAGACCCAGTACTTC
CDR3 protein: CASSTAGETQYF

D gene: .
J gene: TRBJ1-2
clone size: .
V gene: TRBV5-4
CDR3 length: 15
CDR3 DNA: TGTGCCAGCAGCTGGGAGGGGTCAGGGACTGGTGGCTACACCTTC
CDR3 protein: CASSWEGSGTGGYTF

D gene: .
J gene: TRBJ1-6
clone size: large
V gene: TRBV20-1
CDR3 length: 13
CDR3 DNA: TGCAGTGCTAGTCCCCAGAGGGGTTCACCCCTCCACTTT
CDR3 protein: CSASPQRGSPLHF

D gene: .
J gene: TRBJ2-1
clone size: few
V gene: TRBV20-1
CDR3 length: 14
CDR3 DNA: TGCAGTGCCTCGTCCGGTCCCGCCTACAATGAGCAGTTCTTC
CDR3 protein: CSASSGPAYNEQFF

D gene: .
J gene: TRBJ2-1
clone size: few
V gene: TRBV20-1
CDR3 length: 12
CDR3 DNA: TGCAGTGCTAGGAAGGCCGTCAATGAGCAGTTCTTC
CDR3 protein: CSARKAVNEQFF

D gene: TRBD1
J gene: TRBJ1-5
clone size: .
V gene: TRBV19
CDR3 length: 15
CDR3 DNA: TGTGCCAGTAGCCTGGACAGGGGGCTAGTTCAGCCCCAGCATTTT
CDR3 protein: CASSLDRGLVQPQHF

D gene: .
J gene: TRBJ2-2
clone size: .
V gene: TRBV12-3/TRBV12-4
CDR3 length: 12
CDR3 DNA: TGTGCCAGCAGTTCTAACACCGGGGAGCTGTTTTTT
CDR3 protein: CASSSNTGELFF

D gene: TRBD1
J gene: TRBJ1-1
clone size: .
V gene: TRBV20-1
CDR3 length: 12
CDR3 DNA: TGCAGTGCTCCCGACAGGGAGACTGAAGCTTTCTTT
CDR3 protein: CSAPDRETEAFF

D gene: TRBD1
J gene: TRBJ2-1
clone size: .
V gene: TRBV6-4
CDR3 length: 15
CDR3 DNA: TGTGCCAGCTCCGGCGGGGACAGGGAAACCAATGAGCAGTTCTTC
CDR3 protein: CASSGGDRETNEQFF

D gene: .
J gene: TRBJ2-1
clone size: .
V gene: TRBV10-3
CDR3 length: 11
CDR3 DNA: TGTGCCATCACGTCGGAGTATGAGCAGTTCTTC
CDR3 protein: CAITSEYEQFF

D gene: .
J gene: TRBJ1-6
clone size: medium-sized
V gene: TRBV27
CDR3 length: 13
CDR3 DNA: TGTGCCAGCAGCCTCTCCTATAATTCACCCCTCCACTTT
CDR3 protein: CASSLSYNSPLHF

D gene: .
J gene: TRBJ2-3
clone size: few
V gene: TRBV6-5
CDR3 length: 17
CDR3 DNA: TGTGCCAGCAGTTACCATGCCATGGGGGGGGCCACAGATACGCAGTATTTT
CDR3 protein: CASSYHAMGGATDTQYF

D gene: TRBD1
J gene: TRBJ2-2
clone size: .
V gene: TRBV7-9
CDR3 length: 16
CDR3 DNA: TGTGCCAGCAGCCTCCGGGACAGGGGCGGCACCGGGGAGCTGTTTTTT
CDR3 protein: CASSLRDRGGTGELFF

D gene: .
J gene: TRBJ1-5
clone size: few
V gene: TRBV10-2
CDR3 length: 16
CDR3 DNA: TGCGCCAGCAGTGAGTCGAGGTCCAGGCTCAATCAGCCCCAGCATTTT
CDR3 protein: CASSESRSRLNQPQHF

D gene: .
J gene: TRBJ1-1
clone size: few
V gene: TRBV20-1
CDR3 length: 13
CDR3 DNA: TGCAGTGCGCCGACGGAACGGGTCACTGAAGCTTTCTTT
CDR3 protein: CSAPTERVTEAFF

D gene: TRBD1
J gene: TRBJ2-7
clone size: few
V gene: TRBV7-9
CDR3 length: 13
CDR3 DNA: TGTGCCAGCAGTCGGACAGGCTCCTACGAGCAGTACTTC
CDR3 protein: CASSRTGSYEQYF

D gene: .
J gene: TRBJ1-1
clone size: few
V gene: TRBV20-1
CDR3 length: 15
CDR3 DNA: TGCAGTGCTGGGACACGGGGCAGTTTGAACACTGAAGCTTTCTTT
CDR3 protein: CSAGTRGSLNTEAFF

D gene: .
J gene: TRBJ1-1
clone size: .
V gene: TRBV21-1
CDR3 length: 19
CDR3 DNA: TGTGCCAGCAGCAAAGTAGGGACAGGGGGGATGTGGAGGAACACTGAAGCTTTCTTT
CDR3 protein: CASSKVGTGGMWRNTEAFF

D gene: .
J gene: TRBJ2-3
clone size: .
V gene: TRBV27
CDR3 length: 13
CDR3 DNA: TGTGCCAGCAGTTTTGTTATCGGGGGTACGCAGTATTTT
CDR3 protein: CASSFVIGGTQYF

D gene: .
J gene: TRBJ1-1
clone size: medium-sized
V gene: TRBV7-6
CDR3 length: 13
CDR3 DNA: TGTGCCAGCAGCTTAGAATGGGGTGGTGAAGCTTTCTTT
CDR3 protein: CASSLEWGGEAFF

D gene: TRBD1
J gene: TRBJ1-1
clone size: .
V gene: TRBV29-1
CDR3 length: 12
CDR3 DNA: TGCAGCGCCTGGACAGGGAACACTGAAGCTTTCTTT
CDR3 protein: CSAWTGNTEAFF

D gene: .
J gene: TRBJ1-5
clone size: .
V gene: TRBV5-1
CDR3 length: 13
CDR3 DNA: TGCGCCAGCAGCTTGGGGTTTGGCCAGCCCCAGCATTTT
CDR3 protein: CASSLGFGQPQHF